This T cell receptor (beta chain) appears in the sequencing data of a study of CXCR3-negative and CXCR3-positive naive CD8 T cells. The length of the CDR3 is 14 residues. CDR1 KGHSH and CDR2 LQKENI come from the germline V gene. cDNA libraries for TRB were generated by 5' RACE incorporating UMI labels. One entry per CDR3 protein, without DNA, is what TCRdb gives after re-calling the 5' RACE reads. The sample shows 100,000 to 150,000 distinct CDR3 sequences, and 0.45% to 0.6% sits with its ten largest clones. The V gene is TRBV18, the J gene TRBJ2-5; TCRdb's D gene call, TRBD1, goes unchecked for lack of DNA. The sequenced sample was naive CXCR3- CD8+ T cells from blood. Subset defined: CD45RO-CCR7+CD27+CD95- naive CD8+ T cells lacking CXCR3 (TNR3-). The receptor's source is a human donor in good health. Some clones in this sample may be carry-over from other donors' samples. CDR3 residues: CASSPRYRDETQYF. The variable domain in full, with the rest retrieved from reference TRBV18 and TRBJ2-5, is NAGVMQNPRHLVRRRGQEARLRCSPMKGHSHVYWYRQLPEEGLKFMVYLQKENIIDESGMPKERFSAEFPKEGPSILRIQQVVRGDSAAYFCASSPRYRDETQYFGPGTRLLVL.